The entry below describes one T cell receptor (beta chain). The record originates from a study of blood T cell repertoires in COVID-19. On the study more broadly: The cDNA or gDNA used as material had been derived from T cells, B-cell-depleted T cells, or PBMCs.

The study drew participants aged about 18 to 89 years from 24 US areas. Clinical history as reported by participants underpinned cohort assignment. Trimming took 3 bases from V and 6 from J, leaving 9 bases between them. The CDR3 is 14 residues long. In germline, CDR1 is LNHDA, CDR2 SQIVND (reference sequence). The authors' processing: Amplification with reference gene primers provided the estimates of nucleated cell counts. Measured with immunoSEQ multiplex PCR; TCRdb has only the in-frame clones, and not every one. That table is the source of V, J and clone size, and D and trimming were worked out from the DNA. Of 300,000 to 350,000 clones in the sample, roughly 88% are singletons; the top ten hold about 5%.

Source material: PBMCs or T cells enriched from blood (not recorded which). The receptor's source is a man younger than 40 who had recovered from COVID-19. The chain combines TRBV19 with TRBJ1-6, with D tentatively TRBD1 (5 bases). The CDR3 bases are TGTGCCAGTAGTATGGGCAGGGTTAATTCACCCCTCCACTTT. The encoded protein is CASSMGRVNSPLHF.